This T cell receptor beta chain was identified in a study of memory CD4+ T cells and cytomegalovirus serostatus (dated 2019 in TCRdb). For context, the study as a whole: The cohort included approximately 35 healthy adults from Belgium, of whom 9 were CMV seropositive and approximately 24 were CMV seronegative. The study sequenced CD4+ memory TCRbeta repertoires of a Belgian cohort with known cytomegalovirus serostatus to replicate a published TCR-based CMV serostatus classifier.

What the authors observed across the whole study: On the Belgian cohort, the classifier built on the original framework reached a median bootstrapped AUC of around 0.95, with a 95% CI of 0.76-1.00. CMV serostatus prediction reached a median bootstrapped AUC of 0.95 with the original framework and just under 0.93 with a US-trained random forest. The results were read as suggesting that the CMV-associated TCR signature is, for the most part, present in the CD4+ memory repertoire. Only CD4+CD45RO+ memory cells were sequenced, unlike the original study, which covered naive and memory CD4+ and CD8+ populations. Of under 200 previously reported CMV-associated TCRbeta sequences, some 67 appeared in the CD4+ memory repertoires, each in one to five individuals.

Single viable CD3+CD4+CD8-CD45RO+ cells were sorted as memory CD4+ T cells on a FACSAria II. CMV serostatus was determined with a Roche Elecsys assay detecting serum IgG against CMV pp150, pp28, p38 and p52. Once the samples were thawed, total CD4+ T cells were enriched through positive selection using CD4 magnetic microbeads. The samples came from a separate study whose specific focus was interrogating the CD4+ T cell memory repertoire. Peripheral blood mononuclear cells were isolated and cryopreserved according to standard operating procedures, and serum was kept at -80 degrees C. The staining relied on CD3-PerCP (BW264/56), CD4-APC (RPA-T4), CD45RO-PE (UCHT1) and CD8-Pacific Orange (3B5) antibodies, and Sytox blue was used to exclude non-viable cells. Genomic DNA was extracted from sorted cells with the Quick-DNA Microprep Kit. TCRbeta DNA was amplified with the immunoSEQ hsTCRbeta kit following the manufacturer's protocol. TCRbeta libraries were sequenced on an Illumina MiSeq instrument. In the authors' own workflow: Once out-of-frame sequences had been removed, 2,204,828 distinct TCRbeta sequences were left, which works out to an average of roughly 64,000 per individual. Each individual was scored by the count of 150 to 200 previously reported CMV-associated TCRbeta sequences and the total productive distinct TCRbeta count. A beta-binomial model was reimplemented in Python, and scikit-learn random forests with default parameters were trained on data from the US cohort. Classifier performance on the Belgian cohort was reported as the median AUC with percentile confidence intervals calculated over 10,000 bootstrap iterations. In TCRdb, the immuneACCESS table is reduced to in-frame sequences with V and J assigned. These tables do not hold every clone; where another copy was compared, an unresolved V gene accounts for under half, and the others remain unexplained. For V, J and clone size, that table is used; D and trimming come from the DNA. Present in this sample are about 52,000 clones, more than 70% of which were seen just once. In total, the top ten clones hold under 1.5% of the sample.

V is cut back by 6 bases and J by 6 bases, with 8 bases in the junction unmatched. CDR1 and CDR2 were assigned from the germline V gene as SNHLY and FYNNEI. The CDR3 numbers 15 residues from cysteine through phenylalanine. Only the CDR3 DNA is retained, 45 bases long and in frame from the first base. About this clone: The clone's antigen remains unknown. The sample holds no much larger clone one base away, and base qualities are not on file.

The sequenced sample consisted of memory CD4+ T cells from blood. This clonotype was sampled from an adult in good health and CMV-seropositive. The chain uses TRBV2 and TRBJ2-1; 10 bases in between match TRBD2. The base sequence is TGTGCCAGCAGCGCGACTAGCGGGCTGGGCAATGAGCAGTTCTTC. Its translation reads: CASSATSGLGNEQFF. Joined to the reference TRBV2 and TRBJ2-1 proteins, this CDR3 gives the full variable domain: EPEVTQTPSHQVTQMGQEVILRCVPISNHLYFYWYRQILGQKVEFLVSFYNNEISEKSEIFDDQFSVERPDGSNFTLKIRSTKLEDSAMYFCASSATSGLGNEQFFGPGTRLTVL.